This T cell receptor beta chain was identified during a study of T cell responses to AZD1222 COVID-19 vaccine. Study outcomes and limitations: The donors showed a predominance of white British ancestry and of females, with possible underestimation of clonal diversity. Elevations in Spike-specific TCR breadth and depth followed administration of two AZD1222 doses.

About this clone itself: The antigen remains undetermined.

The table came from immunoSEQ multiplex PCR; TCRdb's copy has only in-frame clones and leaves some out. The sample lists about 120,000 clones; around 93% were seen once. CDR1 is SGHTA, CDR2 FQGNSA, per germline. V dropped 7 bases and J dropped 1 base, with 10 bases sitting between them. CDR3 length: 14 residues. The sequences come from peripheral blood, collected on day 0 of AZD1222 vaccination. The gene calls are TRBV7-2 and TRBJ2-2, with D possibly TRBD1 on 5 matching bases. The receptor's source is an adult in good health. The CDR3 loop reads CASTFDRNTGELFF. In nucleotides, the CDR3 is TGTGCCAGCACGTTCGACAGGAACACCGGGGAGCTGTTTTTT. The full variable domain, rest sourced from reference TRBV7-2 and TRBJ2-2, is GAGVSQSPSNKVTEKGKDVELRCDPISGHTALYWYRQSLGQGLEFLIYFQGNSAPDKSGLPSDRFSAERTGGSVSTLTIQRTQQEDSAVYLCASTFDRNTGELFFGEGSRLTVL.